Listed below are T cell receptor beta chains from one sample, sequenced in a study of CD4 and CD8 cells across lung adenocarcinoma regions. From the PCR reads, TCRdb called clonotypes with MiXCR, one entry per CDR3 protein. This sample has approximately 19,000 distinct CDR3 sequences, with around half found just once. Sequenced: CD8+ T cells from the center of a lung tumor. These receptors were collected from a female donor with lung adenocarcinoma. The CD4 and CD8 labels of this study may be unreliable. The CDR3 runs from the conserved cysteine through the conserved F or W. Each record gives: D gene, clone size, J gene, V gene, CDR3 DNA, CDR3 protein. D genes are given only for firm matches. Rows may omit the clone size; those that give it use once, few, many or a size class.

d_call: -
clone_size: once
j_call: TRBJ2-4
v_call: TRBV27
cdr3_nt: TGTGCGGGGAGGTGCGCCACAGACATTCAGTACTTC
cdr3_aa: CAGRCATDIQYF

d_call: -
clone_size: -
j_call: TRBJ2-5
v_call: TRBV6-1
cdr3_nt: TGTGCCAGCAGAGGGGTTGATGCAGAGACCCAGTACTTC
cdr3_aa: CASRGVDAETQYF

d_call: -
clone_size: once
j_call: TRBJ2-3
v_call: TRBV6-1
cdr3_nt: TGTGCCAGGGGCGGCCGGGGCTTCGACGCAGAGACGCAGTATTTC
cdr3_aa: CARGGRGFDAETQYF

d_call: -
clone_size: -
j_call: TRBJ2-5
v_call: TRBV10-3
cdr3_nt: TGTGGCGTGGGTGACGGGGGCGGAGGCCTAGAGACCCAGTACTTT
cdr3_aa: CGVGDGGGGLETQYF

d_call: -
clone_size: -
j_call: TRBJ2-1
v_call: TRBV6-1
cdr3_nt: TGTGCCAGCAGTGGTCAGACTAGTGGGCTGCGTGAGCAGTTCTTC
cdr3_aa: CASSGQTSGLREQFF

d_call: TRBD1
clone_size: -
j_call: TRBJ2-4
v_call: TRBV6-1
cdr3_nt: TGTGCCAGCAGGGGCCACCGGGACAGGGCCAAAGAGATTCAGTACTTC
cdr3_aa: CASRGHRDRAKEIQYF

d_call: -
clone_size: few
j_call: TRBJ2-3
v_call: TRBV14
cdr3_nt: TGTGCCAGCAGCCAGGGCGGTTGGAGAGATACGCAGTATTTT
cdr3_aa: CASSQGGWRDTQYF

d_call: TRBD1
clone_size: few
j_call: TRBJ2-7
v_call: TRBV6-1
cdr3_nt: TGTGCCAGCAGGTCCGGACAGGGCCCCTACGAGCAGTACTTC
cdr3_aa: CASRSGQGPYEQYF

d_call: -
clone_size: many
j_call: TRBJ1-4
v_call: TRBV27
cdr3_nt: TGTGCCAGCAGACTAAAGCTTTCGGCGCAAAAACTGTTTTTT
cdr3_aa: CASRLKLSAQKLFF

d_call: TRBD2
clone_size: many
j_call: TRBJ2-3
v_call: TRBV10-2
cdr3_nt: TGCGCCAGCAGTGAGGCTAGCGGGAGGACAGATACGCAGTATTTT
cdr3_aa: CASSEASGRTDTQYF

d_call: -
clone_size: -
j_call: TRBJ2-7
v_call: TRBV10-1
cdr3_nt: TGCGCCAGCTCGGTCAGGCAAGACACAAATACGCAGTACTTC
cdr3_aa: CASSVRQDTNTQYF

d_call: -
clone_size: -
j_call: TRBJ2-1
v_call: TRBV10-3
cdr3_nt: TGTGCCATCTCTGGGGTTTACAATGAGCAGTTCTTC
cdr3_aa: CAISGVYNEQFF

d_call: -
clone_size: -
j_call: TRBJ2-5
v_call: TRBV3-1
cdr3_nt: TGTGCCAGCAGCGAAACGCCTGCGGGATCAGAAGAGACCCAGTACTTC
cdr3_aa: CASSETPAGSEETQYF

d_call: -
clone_size: medium-sized
j_call: TRBJ2-2
v_call: TRBV10-2
cdr3_nt: TGCGCCAGCGTCCGAGAAAGAAACACCGGGGAGCTGTTTTTT
cdr3_aa: CASVRERNTGELFF

d_call: -
clone_size: -
j_call: TRBJ2-7
v_call: TRBV6-1
cdr3_nt: TGTGCCAGCAGGGGAGACGGGGGCCGGGCGACAGATACGCAGTACTTC
cdr3_aa: CASRGDGGRATDTQYF

d_call: -
clone_size: -
j_call: TRBJ2-3
v_call: TRBV10-1
cdr3_nt: TGCGCCAGCAGTGATTGGGGACCCACAGATACGCAGTATTTT
cdr3_aa: CASSDWGPTDTQYF

d_call: -
clone_size: -
j_call: TRBJ2-3
v_call: TRBV27
cdr3_nt: TGTTCCAGCGGGCCGCGGGTGGGAGCCAAAAACACTCAGTATTTT
cdr3_aa: CSSGPRVGAKNTQYF

d_call: -
clone_size: -
j_call: TRBJ2-4
v_call: TRBV10-3
cdr3_nt: TGTGCCTCCAGGCAGGGAGCAAAAGACACTCAGTACTTC
cdr3_aa: CASRQGAKDTQYF

d_call: -
clone_size: few
j_call: TRBJ2-7
v_call: TRBV10-3
cdr3_nt: TGTGCCATCAGGGGGGACTCCTCATACTACGAGCAGTACTTC
cdr3_aa: CAIRGDSSYYEQYF

d_call: -
clone_size: once
j_call: TRBJ2-7
v_call: TRBV4-2
cdr3_nt: TGTGCCAGCAGCCAAGAAAGCCCGGGACTCTCCTACGAGCAGTACTTC
cdr3_aa: CASSQESPGLSYEQYF

d_call: TRBD1
clone_size: many
j_call: TRBJ1-2
v_call: TRBV6-1
cdr3_nt: TGTGCCAGCAGTGCTGCTCACTTATCAGGGGGAGGTCGTGGCTACACCTTC
cdr3_aa: CASSAAHLSGGGRGYTF

d_call: -
clone_size: -
j_call: TRBJ2-5
v_call: TRBV10-1
cdr3_nt: TGTGCCGGGCTTGAGGGGGACAACCAAAAGACCCAGTACTTC
cdr3_aa: CAGLEGDNQKTQYF

d_call: -
clone_size: -
j_call: TRBJ2-3
v_call: TRBV10-1
cdr3_nt: TGCGCCAGGGGTCCAGGGGGGGGGCACACAGAGACGCAGTATTTT
cdr3_aa: CARGPGGGHTETQYF

d_call: -
clone_size: -
j_call: TRBJ1-2
v_call: TRBV6-1
cdr3_nt: TGTGCCAGCAGCGCACAGGGAGGCGAGTATGGCTACACCTTC
cdr3_aa: CASSAQGGEYGYTF

d_call: TRBD1
clone_size: -
j_call: TRBJ2-3
v_call: TRBV10-3
cdr3_nt: TGTGCGGGCATAGGGGGCTGTGGGGAAGAGACGCAGTATTTC
cdr3_aa: CAGIGGCGEETQYF

d_call: -
clone_size: -
j_call: TRBJ1-2
v_call: TRBV12-3/TRBV12-4
cdr3_nt: TGTGCCAGCAGGCCGCCCGGGAGCGATCGAGGCTACACCTTC
cdr3_aa: CASRPPGSDRGYTF

d_call: -
clone_size: -
j_call: TRBJ2-2
v_call: TRBV4-1
cdr3_nt: TGCGCCAGCGTGACCTGGAACACCGGGGAGCTGTTTTTT
cdr3_aa: CASVTWNTGELFF

d_call: -
clone_size: -
j_call: TRBJ2-4
v_call: TRBV20-1
cdr3_nt: TGCAGTGCTAGGGACAGCCTATTGGGGAACATTCAGTACTTC
cdr3_aa: CSARDSLLGNIQYF

d_call: -
clone_size: once
j_call: TRBJ2-4
v_call: TRBV27
cdr3_nt: TGTGCCAGGAGTTCCGGGGGATGGGCCAAAGACACTCAGTACTTC
cdr3_aa: CARSSGGWAKDTQYF

d_call: TRBD1
clone_size: few
j_call: TRBJ2-7
v_call: TRBV27
cdr3_nt: TGTGCCAGCAGTCATAACCCGACAGGGGGCAAGAACGAGCAGTACTTC
cdr3_aa: CASSHNPTGGKNEQYF

d_call: TRBD2
clone_size: few
j_call: TRBJ2-1
v_call: TRBV6-1
cdr3_nt: TGTGCCAGCAGTCGCGGGAGCTCCTACAATGAGCAGTTCTTC
cdr3_aa: CASSRGSSYNEQFF

d_call: -
clone_size: -
j_call: TRBJ1-2
v_call: TRBV3-1
cdr3_nt: TGTGCCAGCCACGATAGTGGGGGTTATGGCTACACCTTC
cdr3_aa: CASHDSGGYGYTF

d_call: -
clone_size: -
j_call: TRBJ2-5
v_call: TRBV20-1
cdr3_nt: TGCAGTGCTATGGCGGAGACCCAGTACTTC
cdr3_aa: CSAMAETQYF

d_call: TRBD2
clone_size: once
j_call: TRBJ2-3
v_call: TRBV27
cdr3_nt: TGTGCCAGCACATTGCTAGCGGGGACCACAGATACGCAGTATTTT
cdr3_aa: CASTLLAGTTDTQYF

d_call: -
clone_size: medium-sized
j_call: TRBJ2-1
v_call: TRBV7-2
cdr3_nt: TGTGCCAGCAGCTTCGGGGATTCACCCCTCCACTTC
cdr3_aa: CASSFGDSPLHF

d_call: TRBD2
clone_size: -
j_call: TRBJ2-1
v_call: TRBV6-1
cdr3_nt: TGTGCCAGCAGTACCGCACTAGCGGGAGTATCCAATGAGCAGTTCTTC
cdr3_aa: CASSTALAGVSNEQFF

d_call: -
clone_size: -
j_call: TRBJ2-3
v_call: TRBV12-5
cdr3_nt: TGTGCTAGTGTGGATAAGGGGATCGGGCCAGATACGCAGTATTTT
cdr3_aa: CASVDKGIGPDTQYF

d_call: -
clone_size: -
j_call: TRBJ2-1
v_call: TRBV25-1
cdr3_nt: TGTGCCAGCAGTCCGGGCTCAGGAGACAATGAGCAGTTCTTC
cdr3_aa: CASSPGSGDNEQFF

d_call: -
clone_size: -
j_call: TRBJ2-5
v_call: TRBV10-3
cdr3_nt: TGTGCCATCAGTGTTCGACCCGAAGAGACCCAGTACTTC
cdr3_aa: CAISVRPEETQYF

d_call: -
clone_size: -
j_call: TRBJ1-5
v_call: TRBV6-1
cdr3_nt: TGTGCCAGCCACAGGGAAGAAAATCAGCCCCAGCATTTT
cdr3_aa: CASHREENQPQHF

d_call: -
clone_size: -
j_call: TRBJ2-1
v_call: TRBV6-5
cdr3_nt: TGTGCCAGCAGTTACGTCGGGGATGAGCAGTTCTTC
cdr3_aa: CASSYVGDEQFF

d_call: TRBD2
clone_size: few
j_call: TRBJ2-5
v_call: TRBV27
cdr3_nt: TGTGCCAGCAGTTTGTCGACTAGCTTCCAAGAGACCCAGTACTTC
cdr3_aa: CASSLSTSFQETQYF

d_call: -
clone_size: -
j_call: TRBJ2-3
v_call: TRBV4-1
cdr3_nt: TGCGCCAGCAGCCAAGTAAGGTCTAGCACAGATACGCAGTATTTT
cdr3_aa: CASSQVRSSTDTQYF

d_call: TRBD1
clone_size: -
j_call: TRBJ2-3
v_call: TRBV27
cdr3_nt: TGTGCCAGCAGTTCAGGTTGGGCCCTTGGGACAGGGCGAGCCAAAAATACTCAGTATTTT
cdr3_aa: CASSSGWALGTGRAKNTQYF

d_call: -
clone_size: -
j_call: TRBJ2-1
v_call: TRBV7-8
cdr3_nt: TGTGCCAGCAGTTTATTAGCAGAGCAGTTCTTC
cdr3_aa: CASSLLAEQFF

d_call: TRBD2
clone_size: -
j_call: TRBJ2-5
v_call: TRBV3-1
cdr3_nt: TGTGCCAGCAGCCAAGGGGTAGGGGGGGGGAGCGGGGGCGGCGACCAAGAGACCCAGTACTTC
cdr3_aa: CASSQGVGGGSGGGDQETQYF

d_call: -
clone_size: -
j_call: TRBJ2-5
v_call: TRBV10-1
cdr3_nt: TGCGCCAGCAGGGCCGGGGGAGGCGGGGACCAAGAGACCCAGTACTTC
cdr3_aa: CASRAGGGGDQETQYF